The rows below give T cell receptor beta chains drawn from one sample of a study of cytomegalovirus exposure and HLA in healthy donors. TCRdb keeps only in-frame clones here, not all; method: immunoSEQ multiplex PCR. The data hold 52,000 or so clones, with 78% observed a single time. The sample was PBMCs. The receptors were gathered from a female donor in good health and CMV-seronegative. The CDR3 runs from the conserved cysteine through the conserved F or W. The D gene is left open where the match is weak. Only part of the rows carry a size: once, few, many, or a class if the clone is expanded.

d_call clone_size j_call v_call cdr3_nt cdr3_aa
NA NA TRBJ1-2 TRBV19 TGTGCCAGTAGTATTCGACTTACTAACTATGGCTACACCTTC CASSIRLTNYGYTF
TRBD1 NA TRBJ2-1 TRBV10-1 TGCGCCAGCAGTGACCCCCGGGACAGGGGGTCCAATGAGCAGTTCTTC CASSDPRDRGSNEQFF
NA NA TRBJ2-5 TRBV7-2 TGTGCCAGCAGCTTAACAATTCAAGAGACCCAGTACTTC CASSLTIQETQYF
TRBD1 NA TRBJ1-1 TRBV14 TGTGCCAGCAGAGACCACAGGGGAAGGGTCGCTGAAGCTTTCTTT CASRDHRGRVAEAFF
NA NA TRBJ2-2 TRBV10-3 TGTGCCATCAGTGAGCCCCTCGGGACCGGGGAGCTGTTTTTT CAISEPLGTGELFF
TRBD1 NA TRBJ1-5 TRBV7-2 TGTGCCAGCAGCAGACAGGGAGAGCCCCAGCATTTT CASSRQGEPQHF
NA few TRBJ2-1 TRBV4-1 TGCGCCAGCAGCCAAGATACCTTTCAGGGGATCGGTAATGAGCAGTTCTTC CASSQDTFQGIGNEQFF
NA NA TRBJ2-1 TRBV7-6 TGTGCCAGCAGCTGGGGGGGCAGCTCCTACAATGAGCAGTTCTTC CASSWGGSSYNEQFF
NA NA TRBJ1-4 TRBV5-6 TGTGCCAGCAGCTTTTATAGCGCCTCACGAGGAGAAAAACTGTTTTTT CASSFYSASRGEKLFF
NA NA TRBJ1-1 TRBV21-1 TGTGCCAGCAGCAACGGGAACACTGAAGCTTTCTTT CASSNGNTEAFF
NA NA TRBJ2-2 TRBV5-1 TGCGCCAGCAGCCACGGACAGCCTAACACCGGGGAGCTGTTTTTT CASSHGQPNTGELFF
TRBD1 NA TRBJ2-3 TRBV27 TGTGCCAGCAGCTTAGGGGGCGCTAGCACAGATACGCAGTATTTT CASSLGGASTDTQYF
TRBD2 NA TRBJ2-3 TRBV9 TGTGCCAGCAGCCGACGACTAGCAGCCAGCACAGATACGCAGTATTTT CASSRRLAASTDTQYF
NA NA TRBJ1-5 TRBV7-9 TGTGCCAGCAGCTTAGAGCAGGGCTCCCAGCATTTT CASSLEQGSQHF
TRBD1 once TRBJ2-7 TRBV6-5 TGTGCCAGCAGGGACAGGGGAGGGGCCTACGAGCAGTACTTC CASRDRGGAYEQYF
TRBD2 NA TRBJ2-3 TRBV5-1 TGCGCCAGCAGCGGGGGGGGAGATACGCAGTATTTT CASSGGGDTQYF
TRBD1 NA TRBJ2-7 TRBV27 TGTGCCAGCAGTTTACGACAGGGGGTGCCCGAGCAGTACTTC CASSLRQGVPEQYF
NA NA TRBJ2-2 TRBV7-9 TGTGCCAGCAGCATGGGCGGGGCAAGCGTTGAGCTGTTTTTT CASSMGGASVELFF
NA NA TRBJ1-5 TRBV30 TGTGCCTGGAGTCTCCCCGTTGGCAGCAATCAGCCCCAGCATTTT CAWSLPVGSNQPQHF
TRBD1 NA TRBJ1-2 TRBV5-1 TGCGCCAGCAGCTCGGGACAGGGGGCGAGTGGTTATGGCTACACCTTC CASSSGQGASGYGYTF
TRBD1 NA TRBJ1-1 TRBV5-1 TGCGCCAGCTCTATGGGGACAGGGGGCACTGAAGCTTTCTTT CASSMGTGGTEAFF
NA NA TRBJ1-5 TRBV19 TGTGCCAGTAGTAGGGGGCCCGACACATCAGCCCAGCATTTT CASSRGPDTSAQHF
NA NA TRBJ1-1 TRBV27 TGTGCCAGCAGTTTATATGTCAGAAACACTGAAGCTTTCTTT CASSLYVRNTEAFF
NA NA TRBJ1-1 TRBV11-1 TGTGCCAGCAGCTTAGAGCCCGTGATGAACACTGAAGCTTTCTTT CASSLEPVMNTEAFF
TRBD1 NA TRBJ2-7 TRBV5-1 TGCGCCAGCAGCTTGGAGCCGGGACAGGGATACGAGCAGTACTTC CASSLEPGQGYEQYF
NA NA TRBJ1-1 TRBV20-1 TGCAGTACACAGGAAAACACTGAAGCTTTCTTT CSTQENTEAFF
NA NA TRBJ1-2 TRBV7-9 TGTGCCAGCAGCTTAGGACAGAACTCCTATGGCTACACCTTC CASSLGQNSYGYTF
NA NA TRBJ2-3 TRBV11-1 TGTGCCAGCAGCTTATACGGGGGTGGCACAGATACGCAGTATTTT CASSLYGGGTDTQYF
TRBD1 NA TRBJ1-5 TRBV12-5 TGTGCTAGTGGTTTGGGGGACAGCCGGAATCAGCCCCAGCATTTT CASGLGDSRNQPQHF
NA medium-sized TRBJ2-2 TRBV5-5 TGTGCCAGCAGCTTGGTACAAGCGAGGGACGGGGAGCTGTTTTTT CASSLVQARDGELFF
TRBD1 NA TRBJ1-1 TRBV7-8 TGTGCCAGCAGCCGAAAAAGACAGGGAACTGAAGCTTTCTTT CASSRKRQGTEAFF
TRBD1 NA TRBJ1-6 TRBV6-4 TGTGCCAGCAGTGACTCGACAGGGGGCAATTCACCCCTCCACTTT CASSDSTGGNSPLHF
NA once TRBJ2-3 TRBV5-8 TGTGCCAGCAGCTTAGAGGGCCGTAGCACAGATACGCAGTATTTT CASSLEGRSTDTQYF
NA NA TRBJ1-2 TRBV2 TGTGCCAGCAGTGCGACAGGTTATGGCTACACCTTC CASSATGYGYTF
NA NA TRBJ2-7 TRBV4-2 TGTGCCAGCAGCCAAGATGGAACTAGTCCCCCCTACGAGCAGTACTTC CASSQDGTSPPYEQYF
TRBD1 NA TRBJ2-1 TRBV18 TGTGCCAGCTCACCGGACCCGGGACAGGCCAAGAATGAGCAGTTCTTC CASSPDPGQAKNEQFF
NA once TRBJ2-7 TRBV4-3 TGCGCCAGCAGCCAAGTGGGGACTCCCGGCCACGAGCAGTACTTC CASSQVGTPGHEQYF
TRBD2 NA TRBJ2-3 TRBV5-1 TGCGCCAGCAGCTTGAATAGCGGGGGGGTAGCAGATACGCAGTATTTT CASSLNSGGVADTQYF
TRBD2 NA TRBJ2-7 TRBV4-2 TGTGCCAGCAGCCAAGAACGGGAGGGGTCCTACGAGCAGTACTTC CASSQEREGSYEQYF
NA few TRBJ1-1 TRBV6-1 TGTGCCAGCAGTTCGCTAGGTGGGGCCACTGAAGCTTTCTTT CASSSLGGATEAFF
NA NA TRBJ1-1 TRBV5-1 TGCGCCAGCAGCCCCAGGGCGGATTATTCTGAAGCTTTCTTT CASSPRADYSEAFF
NA NA TRBJ1-3 TRBV28 TGTGCCAGCAGTTCACCAGGGGTAGGGATAGGAAACACCATATATTTT CASSSPGVGIGNTIYF
NA NA TRBJ1-5 TRBV7-6 TGTGCCAGCAGCTTAGCGGAGAGCAATCAGCCCCAGCATTTT CASSLAESNQPQHF
NA NA TRBJ2-7 TRBV6-6 TGTGCCAGCAGTCACAGGGTCTCCTACGAGCAGTACTTC CASSHRVSYEQYF
NA once TRBJ1-5 TRBV6-1 TGTGCCAGCCAAACCCCCGGGGGCAATCAGCCCCAGCATTTT CASQTPGGNQPQHF
TRBD2 NA TRBJ2-6 TRBV7-2 TGTGCCAGCAGCTTAGTAGCTAGCGGGGCTTCTGGGGCCAACGTCCTGACTTTC CASSLVASGASGANVLTF
TRBD1 NA TRBJ2-7 TRBV19 TGTGCCAGTAACCCGGGACAGCCCTTAATGGGGGAGCAGTACTTC CASNPGQPLMGEQYF
TRBD2 NA TRBJ2-3 TRBV10-2 TGCGCCAGCAGTGAGGCGGGGGGGAGCACAGATACGCAGTATTTT CASSEAGGSTDTQYF
NA NA TRBJ2-2 TRBV7-2 TGTGCCAGCAGCTTACGGGGGGCCTCCACCGGGGAGCTGTTTTTT CASSLRGASTGELFF
TRBD2 NA TRBJ2-3 TRBV12-5 TGTGCTAGTGGTTTGGTAGAGGCTAGCGGAAGCACAGATACGCAGTATTTT CASGLVEASGSTDTQYF
TRBD2 NA TRBJ2-1 TRBV7-2 TGTGCCAGCAGCTTATCAGGCGGGGGGCACAATGAGCAGTTCTTC CASSLSGGGHNEQFF